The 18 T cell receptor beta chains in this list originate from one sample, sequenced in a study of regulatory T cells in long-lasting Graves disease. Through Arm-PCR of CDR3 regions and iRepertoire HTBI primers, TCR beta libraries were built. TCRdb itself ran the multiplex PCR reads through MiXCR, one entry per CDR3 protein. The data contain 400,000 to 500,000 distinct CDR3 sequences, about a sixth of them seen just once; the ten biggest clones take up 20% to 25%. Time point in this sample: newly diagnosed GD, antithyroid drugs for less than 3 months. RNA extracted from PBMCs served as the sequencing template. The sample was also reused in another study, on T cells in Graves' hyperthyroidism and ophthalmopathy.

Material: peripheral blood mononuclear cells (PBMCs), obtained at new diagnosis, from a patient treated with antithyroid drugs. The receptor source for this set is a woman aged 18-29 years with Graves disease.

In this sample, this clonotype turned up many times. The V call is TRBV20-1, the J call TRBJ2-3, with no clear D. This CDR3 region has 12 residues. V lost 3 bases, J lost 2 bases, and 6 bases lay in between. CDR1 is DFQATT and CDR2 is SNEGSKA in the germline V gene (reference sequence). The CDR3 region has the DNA TGCAGTGCTAGCAGTTCCACAGATACGCAGTATTTT. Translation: CSASSSTDTQYF.

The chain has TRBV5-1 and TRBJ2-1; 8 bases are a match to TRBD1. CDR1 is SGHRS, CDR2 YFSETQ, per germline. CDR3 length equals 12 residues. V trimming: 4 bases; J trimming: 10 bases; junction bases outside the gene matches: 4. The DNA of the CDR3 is TGCGCCAGCAGCCGGACAGGGTACGAGCAGTTCTTC. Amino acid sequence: CASSRTGYEQFF.

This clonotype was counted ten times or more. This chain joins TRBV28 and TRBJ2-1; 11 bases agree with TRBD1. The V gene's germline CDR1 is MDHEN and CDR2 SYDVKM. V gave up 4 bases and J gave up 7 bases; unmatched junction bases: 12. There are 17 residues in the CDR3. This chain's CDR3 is CASSSLLGTGGGNEQFF. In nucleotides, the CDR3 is TGTGCCAGCAGTTCCCTTCTTGGGACAGGGGGAGGTAATGAGCAGTTCTTC.

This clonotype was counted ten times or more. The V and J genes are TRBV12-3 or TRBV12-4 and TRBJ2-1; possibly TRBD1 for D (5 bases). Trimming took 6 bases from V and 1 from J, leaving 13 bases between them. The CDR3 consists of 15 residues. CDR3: CASRVAGKSYNEQFF. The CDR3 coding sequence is TGTGCCAGCAGGGTGGCAGGGAAGTCCTACAATGAGCAGTTCTTC.

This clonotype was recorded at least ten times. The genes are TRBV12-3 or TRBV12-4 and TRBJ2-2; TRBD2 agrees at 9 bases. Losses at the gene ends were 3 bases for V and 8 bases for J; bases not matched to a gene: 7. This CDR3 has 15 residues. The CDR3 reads CASSFTAGGLGELFF. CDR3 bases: TGTGCCAGCAGTTTTACAGCGGGAGGTTTAGGGGAGCTGTTTTTT.

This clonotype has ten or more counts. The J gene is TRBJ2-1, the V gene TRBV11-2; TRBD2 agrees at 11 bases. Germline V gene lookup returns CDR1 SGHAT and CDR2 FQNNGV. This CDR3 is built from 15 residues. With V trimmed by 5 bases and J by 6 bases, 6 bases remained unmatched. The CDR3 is CASSRTSGSPNEQFF. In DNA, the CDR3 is TGTGCCAGCAGCCGAACTAGCGGGAGCCCCAATGAGCAGTTCTTC.

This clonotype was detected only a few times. The CDR3 protein is CSASIAGGPSYNEQFF. The CDR3 bases are TGCAGTGCTAGTATAGCGGGAGGGCCCTCCTACAATGAGCAGTTCTTC. The chain is built from TRBV20-1 and TRBJ2-1; TRBD2 matches at 11 bases. J lost 0 bases, V lost 3 bases, and 4 bases had no gene match. Germline V gives CDR1 DFQATT, CDR2 SNEGSKA (reference sequence). The CDR3 spans 16 residues.

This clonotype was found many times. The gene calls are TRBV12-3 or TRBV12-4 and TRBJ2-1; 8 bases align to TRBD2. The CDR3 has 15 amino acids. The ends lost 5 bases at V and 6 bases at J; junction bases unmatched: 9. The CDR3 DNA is TGTGCCAGCAGTCCCCGGGAGGGCCGGGGCAATGAGCAGTTCTTC. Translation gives CASSPREGRGNEQFF.

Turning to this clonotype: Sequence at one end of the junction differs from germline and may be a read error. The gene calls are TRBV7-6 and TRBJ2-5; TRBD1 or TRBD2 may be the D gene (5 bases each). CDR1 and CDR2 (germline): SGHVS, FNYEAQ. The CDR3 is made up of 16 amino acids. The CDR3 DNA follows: TGTGCCGGCAGCTTAGCGACGGGACCGGTGCGAGAGACCCAGTACTTC. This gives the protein CAGSLATGPVRETQYF. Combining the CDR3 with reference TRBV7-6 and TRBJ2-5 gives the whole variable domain GAGVSQSPRYKVTKRGQDVALRCDPISGHVSLYWYRQALGQGPEFLTYFNYEAQQDKSGLPNDRFSAERPEGSISTLTIQRTEQRDSAMYRCAGSLATGPVRETQYFGPGTRLLVL.

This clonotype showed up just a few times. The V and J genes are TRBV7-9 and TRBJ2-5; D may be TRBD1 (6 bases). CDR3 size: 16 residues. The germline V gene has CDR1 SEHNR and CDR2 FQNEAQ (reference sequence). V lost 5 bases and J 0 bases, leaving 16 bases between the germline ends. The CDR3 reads CASSPSGTRYQETQYF. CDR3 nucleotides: TGTGCCAGCAGCCCCTCCGGGACAAGGTACCAAGAGACCCAGTACTTC.

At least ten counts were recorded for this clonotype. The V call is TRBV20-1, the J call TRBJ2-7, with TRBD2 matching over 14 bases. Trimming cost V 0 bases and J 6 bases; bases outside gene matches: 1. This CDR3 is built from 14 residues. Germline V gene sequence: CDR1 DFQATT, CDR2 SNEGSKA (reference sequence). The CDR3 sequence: CSARDGTSGSEQYF. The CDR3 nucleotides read TGCAGTGCTAGAGATGGGACTAGCGGGAGCGAGCAGTACTTC.

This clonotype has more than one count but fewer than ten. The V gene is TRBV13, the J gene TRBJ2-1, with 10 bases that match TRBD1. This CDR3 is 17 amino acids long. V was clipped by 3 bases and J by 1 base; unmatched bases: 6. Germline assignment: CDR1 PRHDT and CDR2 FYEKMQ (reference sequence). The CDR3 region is CASSFGPGQGSYNEQFF. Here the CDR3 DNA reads TGTGCCAGCAGCTTCGGTCCGGGACAGGGGTCCTACAATGAGCAGTTCTTC. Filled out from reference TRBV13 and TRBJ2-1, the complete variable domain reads AAGVIQSPRHLIKEKRETATLKCYPIPRHDTVYWYQQGPGQDPQFLISFYEKMQSDKGSIPDRFSAQQFSDYHSELNMSSLELGDSALYFCASSFGPGQGSYNEQFFGPGTRLTVL.

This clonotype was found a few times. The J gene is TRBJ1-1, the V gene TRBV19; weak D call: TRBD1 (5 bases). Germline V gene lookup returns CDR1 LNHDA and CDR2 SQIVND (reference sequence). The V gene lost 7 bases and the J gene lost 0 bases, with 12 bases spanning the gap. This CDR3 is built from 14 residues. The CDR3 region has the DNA TGTGCCAGTACCCAGACAGCATTGAACACTGAAGCTTTCTTT. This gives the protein CASTQTALNTEAFF. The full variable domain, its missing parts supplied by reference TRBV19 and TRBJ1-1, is DGGITQSPKYLFRKEGQNVTLSCEQNLNHDAMYWYRQDPGQGLRLIYYSQIVNDFQKGDIAEGYSVSREKKESFPLTVTSAQKNPTAFYLCASTQTALNTEAFFGQGTRLTVV.

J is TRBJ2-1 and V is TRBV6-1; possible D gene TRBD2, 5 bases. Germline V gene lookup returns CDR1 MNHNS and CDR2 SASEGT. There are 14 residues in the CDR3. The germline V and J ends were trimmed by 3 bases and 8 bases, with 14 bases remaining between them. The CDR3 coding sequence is TGTGCCAGCAGTGACCCGGGATCTCGATATGAGCAGTTCTTC. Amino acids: CASSDPGSRYEQFF.

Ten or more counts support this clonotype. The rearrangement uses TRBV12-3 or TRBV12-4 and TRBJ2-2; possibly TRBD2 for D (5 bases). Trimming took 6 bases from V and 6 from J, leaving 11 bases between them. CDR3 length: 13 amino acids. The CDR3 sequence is CASRDTGSGELFF. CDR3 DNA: TGTGCCAGCAGGGATACGGGGTCCGGGGAGCTGTTTTTT.

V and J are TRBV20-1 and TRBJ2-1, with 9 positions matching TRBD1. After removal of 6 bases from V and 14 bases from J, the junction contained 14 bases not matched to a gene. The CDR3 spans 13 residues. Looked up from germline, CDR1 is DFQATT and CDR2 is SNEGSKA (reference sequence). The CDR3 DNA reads TGCAGTGCCAGGGCCTTTAGGGACAGGGTGAAGTTCTTC. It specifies CSARAFRDRVKFF.

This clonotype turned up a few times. The CDR3 sequence is CASSFYEKTDTQYF. DNA for the CDR3: TGTGCCAGCAGTTTCTATGAGAAGACAGATACGCAGTATTTT. The chain links TRBV28 to TRBJ2-3; no clear D. CDR3 length: 14 residues. V lost 3 bases and J lost 3, with 10 bases in between. CDR1 and CDR2 (germline): MDHEN, SYDVKM.

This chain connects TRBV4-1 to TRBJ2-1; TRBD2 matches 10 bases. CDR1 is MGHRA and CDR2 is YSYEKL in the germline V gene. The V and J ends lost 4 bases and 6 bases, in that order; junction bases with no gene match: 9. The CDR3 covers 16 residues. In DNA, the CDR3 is TGCGCCAGCAGCCCTCCCAGCGGGAGGGCCCTCAATGAGCAGTTCTTC. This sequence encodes CASSPPSGRALNEQFF.